The subject of this entry is one T cell receptor (beta chain). This record comes from a study of blood T cell repertoires in COVID-19. Original data processing: Amplification from reference gene primers served as the basis for estimated nucleated cell counts. The data were produced by immunoSEQ multiplex PCR, yet TCRdb's version contains in-frame clones alone and is incomplete. D and trimming were read from the DNA, whereas the V and J calls and clone size are those reported in that table. Among under 75,000 clones listed, approximately 80% were seen once. This sequence originates from a woman at least 80 years old with acute or convalescent COVID-19. Sequenced: peripheral blood.

CDR3 DNA: TGTGCCAGCAGTGAGTGGGGTCAGGGCTACGAGCAGTACTTC. Amino acids: CASSEWGQGYEQYF. The chain employs TRBV25-1 and TRBJ2-7, with D tentatively TRBD1 (5 bases). The germline V gene has CDR1 MGHDK and CDR2 SYGVNS. This CDR3 has 14 amino acids. Deletions cut 3 bases from V and 3 bases from J, with 12 bases between.